The source of this T cell receptor beta chain is a study of blood T cell repertoires in COVID-19. Germline trimming cut 2 bases from V and 9 bases from J; bases unmatched to any gene: 3. Germline-derived CDR1 and CDR2 are LGHDT and YNNKEL (reference sequence). The CDR3 is 14 amino acids. Method: immunoSEQ multiplex PCR; TCRdb's copy keeps in-frame clones and lacks some. The sample contains some 110,000 clones, about 75% of which appear only once. This receptor was taken from a woman in her seventies with acute or convalescent COVID-19. V usage is TRBV3-1 (or the pseudogene TRBV3-2) and J usage is TRBJ1-4, with 10 positions matching TRBD1. Sequenced: peripheral blood. The CDR3 here is CASSQRDRGQKLFF. The CDR3 nucleotides are TGTGCCAGCAGCCAACGGGACAGGGGTCAAAAACTGTTTTTT.